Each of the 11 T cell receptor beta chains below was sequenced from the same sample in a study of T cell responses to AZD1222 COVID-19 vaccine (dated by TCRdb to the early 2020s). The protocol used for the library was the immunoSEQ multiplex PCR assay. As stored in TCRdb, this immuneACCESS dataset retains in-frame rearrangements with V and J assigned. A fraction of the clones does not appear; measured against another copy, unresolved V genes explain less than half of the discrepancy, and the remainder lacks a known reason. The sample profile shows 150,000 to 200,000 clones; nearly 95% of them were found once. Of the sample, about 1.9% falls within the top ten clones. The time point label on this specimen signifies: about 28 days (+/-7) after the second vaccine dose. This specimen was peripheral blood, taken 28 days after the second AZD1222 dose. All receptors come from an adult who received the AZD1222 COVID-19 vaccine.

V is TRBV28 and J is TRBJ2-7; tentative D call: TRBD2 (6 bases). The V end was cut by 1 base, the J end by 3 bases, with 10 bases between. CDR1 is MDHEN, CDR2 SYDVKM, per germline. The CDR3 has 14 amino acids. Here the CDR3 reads CASSLYLGGYEQYF. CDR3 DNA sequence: TGTGCCAGCAGTTTATATCTGGGAGGCTACGAGCAGTACTTC.

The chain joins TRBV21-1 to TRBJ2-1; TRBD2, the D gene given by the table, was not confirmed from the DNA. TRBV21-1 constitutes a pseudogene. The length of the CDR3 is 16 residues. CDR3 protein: CASSKAGLCSYNEQFF. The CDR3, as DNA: TGTGCCAGCAGCAAAGCGGGACTTTGCTCCTACAATGAGCAGTTCTTC.

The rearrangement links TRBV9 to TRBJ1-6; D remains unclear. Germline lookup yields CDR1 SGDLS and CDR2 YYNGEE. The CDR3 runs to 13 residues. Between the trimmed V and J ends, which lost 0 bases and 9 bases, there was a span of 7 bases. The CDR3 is CASSVGHGSPLHF. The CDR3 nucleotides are TGTGCCAGCAGCGTAGGTCACGGTTCACCCCTCCACTTT.

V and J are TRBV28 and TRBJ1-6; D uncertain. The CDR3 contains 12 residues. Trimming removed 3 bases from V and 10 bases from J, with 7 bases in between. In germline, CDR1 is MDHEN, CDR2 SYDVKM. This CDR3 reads CASSLKFSPLHF. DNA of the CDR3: TGTGCCAGCAGTTTGAAGTTCTCACCCCTCCACTTT. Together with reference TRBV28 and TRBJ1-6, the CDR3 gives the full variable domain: DVKVTQSSRYLVKRTGEKVFLECVQDMDHENMFWYRQDPGLGLRLIYFSYDVKMKEKGDIPEGYSVSREKKERFSLILESASTNQTSMYLCASSLKFSPLHFGNGTRLTVT.

Here the CDR3 DNA reads TGTGCCAGCAGTTTGTGGACAGGTTTGAACACCGGGGAGCTGTTTTTT. This encodes CASSLWTGLNTGELFF. The chain combines TRBV28 with TRBJ2-2; 7 nucleotides match TRBD1. The CDR3 loop spans 16 amino acids. With 3 bases clipped from V and 1 base from J, the junction kept 5 bases outside the gene matches. Germline V gene data show CDR1 as MDHEN and CDR2 as SYDVKM.

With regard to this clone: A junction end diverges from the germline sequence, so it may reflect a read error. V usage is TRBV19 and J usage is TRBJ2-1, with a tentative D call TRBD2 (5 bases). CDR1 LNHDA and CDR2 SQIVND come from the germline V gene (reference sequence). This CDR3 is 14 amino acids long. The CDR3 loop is CASSTSISSNEQFF. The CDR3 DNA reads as TGTGCCAGTAGTACTAGCATCTCCTCCAATGAGCAGTTCTTC.

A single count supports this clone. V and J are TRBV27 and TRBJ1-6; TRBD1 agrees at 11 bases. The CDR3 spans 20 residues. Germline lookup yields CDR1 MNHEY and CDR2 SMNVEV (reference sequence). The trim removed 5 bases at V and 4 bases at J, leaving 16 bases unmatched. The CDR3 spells CASSLQSGTGGSIYNSPLHF. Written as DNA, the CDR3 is TGTGCCAGCAGTCTCCAGTCCGGGACAGGGGGATCCATTTATAATTCACCCCTCCACTTT.

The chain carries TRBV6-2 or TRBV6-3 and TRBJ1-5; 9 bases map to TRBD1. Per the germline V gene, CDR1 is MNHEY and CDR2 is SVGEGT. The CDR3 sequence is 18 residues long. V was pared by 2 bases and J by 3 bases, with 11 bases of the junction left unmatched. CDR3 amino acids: CASSYLYGRTGDNQPQHF. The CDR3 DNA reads TGTGCCAGCAGTTACCTCTACGGCAGGACAGGGGACAATCAGCCCCAGCATTTT.

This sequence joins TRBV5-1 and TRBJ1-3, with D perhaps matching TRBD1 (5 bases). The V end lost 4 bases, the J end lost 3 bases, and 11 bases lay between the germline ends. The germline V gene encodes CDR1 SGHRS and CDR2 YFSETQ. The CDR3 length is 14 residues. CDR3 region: CASSDQGGGNTIYF. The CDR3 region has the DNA TGCGCCAGCAGCGACCAGGGAGGTGGAAACACCATATATTTT.

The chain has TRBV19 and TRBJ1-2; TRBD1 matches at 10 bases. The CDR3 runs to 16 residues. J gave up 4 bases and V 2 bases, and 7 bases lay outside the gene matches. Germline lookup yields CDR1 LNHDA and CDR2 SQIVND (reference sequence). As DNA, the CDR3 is TGTGCCAGTAGTATAATCGGGACAGGGGAAAGCTATGGCTACACCTTC. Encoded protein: CASSIIGTGESYGYTF.

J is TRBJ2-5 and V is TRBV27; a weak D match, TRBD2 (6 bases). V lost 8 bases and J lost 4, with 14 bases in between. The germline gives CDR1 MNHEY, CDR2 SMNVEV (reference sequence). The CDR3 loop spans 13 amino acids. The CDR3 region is CASQPLAGETQYF. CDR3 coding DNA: TGTGCCAGCCAGCCACTAGCAGGAGAGACCCAGTACTTC.